Sequencing of this T cell receptor beta chain was carried out in a study of cytomegalovirus exposure and HLA in healthy donors. This table comes from immunoSEQ multiplex PCR, and its TCRdb copy is limited to in-frame clones, with some not included. The data show 150,000 to 200,000 clones, around 92% seen once. Germline CDR1 is GTSNPN and CDR2 is SVGIG (reference sequence). The V and J ends lost 8 bases and 0 bases respectively, with 20 bases between them. CDR3 length equals 16 residues. Sequenced input: PBMCs. This TCR derives from a woman aged 18-29 years in good health and CMV-seropositive. The chain employs TRBV30 and TRBJ2-1; maybe TRBD2 (5 bases). In DNA form, the CDR3 reads TGTGCCAGCATCCCCGGGGAGCTCAGCTCCTACAATGAGCAGTTCTTC. Encoded protein: CASIPGELSSYNEQFF.